The sequence of this T cell receptor (beta chain) was determined in a study of control samples from healthy donors and cancer patients. V lost 5 bases, J lost 3 bases, and 11 bases lay in between. CDR1 is LNHDA and CDR2 is SQIVND in the germline V gene (reference sequence). The CDR3 has 14 residues. The method was immunoSEQ multiplex PCR; TCRdb's version includes in-frame clones alone and lacks a portion of them. The sample holds 95,000 to 100,000 clones; around 89% are singletons and the top ten take approximately 7.8%. The receptor comes from a man aged 25 to 40 in good health. The sequenced sample consisted of blood. The chain carries TRBV19 and TRBJ1-3; D is perhaps TRBD1 (5 bases). This chain's CDR3 is CASSSTVIGNTIYF. The CDR3 DNA sequence: TGTGCCAGTAGTTCGACAGTAATTGGAAACACCATATATTTT. Based on the CDR3 plus reference TRBV19 and TRBJ1-3, the full variable domain is DGGITQSPKYLFRKEGQNVTLSCEQNLNHDAMYWYRQDPGQGLRLIYYSQIVNDFQKGDIAEGYSVSREKKESFPLTVTSAQKNPTAFYLCASSSTVIGNTIYFGEGSWLTVV.